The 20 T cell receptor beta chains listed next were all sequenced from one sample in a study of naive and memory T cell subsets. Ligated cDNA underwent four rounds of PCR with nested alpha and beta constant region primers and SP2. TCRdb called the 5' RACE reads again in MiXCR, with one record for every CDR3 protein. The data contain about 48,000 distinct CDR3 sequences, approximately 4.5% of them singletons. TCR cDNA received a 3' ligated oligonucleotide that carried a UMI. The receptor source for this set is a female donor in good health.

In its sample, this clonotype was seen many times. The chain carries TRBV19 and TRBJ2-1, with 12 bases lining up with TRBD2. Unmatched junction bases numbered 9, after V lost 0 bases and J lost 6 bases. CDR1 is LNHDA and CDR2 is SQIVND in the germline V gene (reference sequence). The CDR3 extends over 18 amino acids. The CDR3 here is CASSIEKTSGSSANEQFF. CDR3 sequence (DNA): TGTGCCAGTAGTATAGAAAAGACTAGCGGGAGTAGCGCCAATGAGCAGTTCTTC.

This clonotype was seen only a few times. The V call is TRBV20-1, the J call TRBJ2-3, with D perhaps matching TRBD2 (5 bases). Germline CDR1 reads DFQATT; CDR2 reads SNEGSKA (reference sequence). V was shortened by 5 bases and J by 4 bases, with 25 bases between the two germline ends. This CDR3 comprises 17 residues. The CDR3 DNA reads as TGCAGTGCTGGTCCCGCACGGGTTCTTGTGAGGGCAGATACGCAGTATTTT. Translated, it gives CSAGPARVLVRADTQYF.

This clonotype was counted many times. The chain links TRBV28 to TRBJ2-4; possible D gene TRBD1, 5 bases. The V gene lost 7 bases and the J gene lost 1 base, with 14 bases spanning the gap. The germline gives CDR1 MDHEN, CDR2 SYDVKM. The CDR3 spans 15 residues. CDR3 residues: CASNRQGPAKNIQYF. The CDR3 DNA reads TGTGCCAGCAACCGGCAGGGCCCGGCCAAAAACATTCAGTACTTC.

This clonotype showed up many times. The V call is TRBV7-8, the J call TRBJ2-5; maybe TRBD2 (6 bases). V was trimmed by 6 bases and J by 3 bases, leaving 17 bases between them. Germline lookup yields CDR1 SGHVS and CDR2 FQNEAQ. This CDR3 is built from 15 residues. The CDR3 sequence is CASRAGTVVKETQYF. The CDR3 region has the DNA TGTGCCAGCAGAGCCGGGACTGTAGTAAAAGAGACCCAGTACTTC.

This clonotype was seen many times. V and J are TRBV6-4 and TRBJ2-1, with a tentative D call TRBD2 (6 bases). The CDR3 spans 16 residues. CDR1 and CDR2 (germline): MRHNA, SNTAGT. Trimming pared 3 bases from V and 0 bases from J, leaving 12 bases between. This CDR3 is CASSETERVSYNEQFF. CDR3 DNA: TGTGCCAGCAGTGAGACGGAGCGGGTCTCCTACAATGAGCAGTTCTTC.

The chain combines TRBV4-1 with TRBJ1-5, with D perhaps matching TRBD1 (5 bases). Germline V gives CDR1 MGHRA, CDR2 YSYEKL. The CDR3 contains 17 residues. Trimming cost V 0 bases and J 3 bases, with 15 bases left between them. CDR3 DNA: TGCGCCAGCAGCCAAGATCCCTCGGGACTTGCCAATCAGCCCCAGCATTTT. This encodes CASSQDPSGLANQPQHF.

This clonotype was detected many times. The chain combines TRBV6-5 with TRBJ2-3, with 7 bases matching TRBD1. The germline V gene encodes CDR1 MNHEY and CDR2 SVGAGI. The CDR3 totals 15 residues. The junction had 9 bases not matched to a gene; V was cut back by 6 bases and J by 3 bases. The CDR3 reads CASSLLGQETDTQYF. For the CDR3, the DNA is TGTGCCAGCAGCCTACTCGGACAGGAGACAGATACGCAGTATTTT.

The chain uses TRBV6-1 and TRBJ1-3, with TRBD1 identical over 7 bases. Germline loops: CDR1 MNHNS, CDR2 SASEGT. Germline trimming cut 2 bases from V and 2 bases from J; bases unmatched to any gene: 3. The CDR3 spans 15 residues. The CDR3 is CASSERGTAGNTIYF. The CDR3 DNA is TGTGCCAGCAGTGAAAGGGGGACAGCTGGAAACACCATATATTTT.

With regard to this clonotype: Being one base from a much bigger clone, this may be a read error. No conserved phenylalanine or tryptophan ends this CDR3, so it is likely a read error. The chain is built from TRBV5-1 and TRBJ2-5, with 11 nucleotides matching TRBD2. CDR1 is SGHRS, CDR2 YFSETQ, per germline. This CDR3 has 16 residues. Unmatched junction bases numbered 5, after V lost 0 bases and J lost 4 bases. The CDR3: CASSLGLAGGRETQYY. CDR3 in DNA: TGCGCCAGCAGCTTGGGCCTAGCGGGAGGAAGAGAGACCCAGTACTAC.

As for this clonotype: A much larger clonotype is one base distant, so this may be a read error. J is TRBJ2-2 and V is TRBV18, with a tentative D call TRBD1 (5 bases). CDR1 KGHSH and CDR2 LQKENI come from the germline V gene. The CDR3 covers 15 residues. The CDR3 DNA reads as TGTGCCAGCTCATCACCAGGGTCAGGCACCGGGGAGCTGTTTTTT. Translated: CASSSPGSGTGELFF.

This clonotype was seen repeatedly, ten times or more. DNA for the CDR3: TGCAGCGCCCAAAAGGACAGATACACTGAAGCTTTCTTT. Translation gives CSAQKDRYTEAFF. The genes are TRBV29-1 and TRBJ1-1; tentative D call: TRBD1 (6 bases). Germline V gene data show CDR1 as SQVTM and CDR2 as ANQGSEA. This CDR3 is built from 13 residues. Between the trimmed V and J ends, which lost 7 bases and 3 bases, there was a span of 15 bases.

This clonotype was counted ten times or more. The CDR3 region has the DNA TGTGCCAGCAGCCAGGGACTAGACTACGAGCAGTACTTC. Its protein product is CASSQGLDYEQYF. V usage is TRBV3-1 and J usage is TRBJ2-7; TRBD2 matches 8 bases. CDR1 is LGHDT and CDR2 is YNNKEL in the germline V gene (reference sequence). The CDR3 runs to 13 residues. The V gene end was trimmed by 3 bases and the J gene end by 3 bases; junction bases not matched to a gene: 1.

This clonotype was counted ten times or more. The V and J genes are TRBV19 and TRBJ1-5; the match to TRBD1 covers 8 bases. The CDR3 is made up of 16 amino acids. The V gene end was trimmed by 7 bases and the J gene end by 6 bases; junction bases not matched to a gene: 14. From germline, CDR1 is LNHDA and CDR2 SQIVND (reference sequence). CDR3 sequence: CASIPAQGGSFQPQHF. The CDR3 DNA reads TGTGCCAGTATTCCTGCACAGGGGGGCTCCTTTCAGCCCCAGCATTTT. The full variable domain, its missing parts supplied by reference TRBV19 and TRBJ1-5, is DGGITQSPKYLFRKEGQNVTLSCEQNLNHDAMYWYRQDPGQGLRLIYYSQIVNDFQKGDIAEGYSVSREKKESFPLTVTSAQKNPTAFYLCASIPAQGGSFQPQHFGDGTRLSIL.

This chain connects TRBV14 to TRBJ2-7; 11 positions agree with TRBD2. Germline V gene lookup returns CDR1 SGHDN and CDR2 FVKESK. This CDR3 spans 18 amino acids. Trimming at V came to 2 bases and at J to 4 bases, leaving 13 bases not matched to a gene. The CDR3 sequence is CASSQKAPTSGRRYEQYF. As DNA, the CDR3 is TGTGCCAGCAGCCAAAAGGCTCCAACTAGCGGGAGAAGGTACGAGCAGTACTTC.

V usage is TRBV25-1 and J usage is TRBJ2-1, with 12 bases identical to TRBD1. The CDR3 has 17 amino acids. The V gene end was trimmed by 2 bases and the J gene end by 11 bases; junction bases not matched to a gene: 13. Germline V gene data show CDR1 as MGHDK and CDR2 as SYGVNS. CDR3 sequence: CASSETGTGGARPQQFF. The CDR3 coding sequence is TGTGCCAGCAGTGAAACCGGGACAGGGGGCGCAAGACCCCAGCAGTTCTTC.

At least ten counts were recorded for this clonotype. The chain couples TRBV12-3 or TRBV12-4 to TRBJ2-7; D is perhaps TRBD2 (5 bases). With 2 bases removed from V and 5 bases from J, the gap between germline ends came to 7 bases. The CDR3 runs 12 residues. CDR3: CASSLSGNEQYF. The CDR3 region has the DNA TGTGCCAGCAGTTTATCGGGGAACGAGCAGTACTTC.

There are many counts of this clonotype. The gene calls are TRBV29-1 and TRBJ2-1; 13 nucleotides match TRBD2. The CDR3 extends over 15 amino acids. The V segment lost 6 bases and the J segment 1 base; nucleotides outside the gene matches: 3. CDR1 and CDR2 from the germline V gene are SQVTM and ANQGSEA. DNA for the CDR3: TGCAGCGTCAGACTAGCGGGAGGTTCCTACAATGAGCAGTTCTTC. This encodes CSVRLAGGSYNEQFF.

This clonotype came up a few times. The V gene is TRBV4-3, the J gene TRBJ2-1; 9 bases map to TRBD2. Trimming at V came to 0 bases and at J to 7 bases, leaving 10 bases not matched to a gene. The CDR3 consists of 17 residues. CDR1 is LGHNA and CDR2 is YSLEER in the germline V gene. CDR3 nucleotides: TGCGCCAGCAGCCAAGATGGGATTAGCGGGAGCAGGAATGAGCAGTTCTTC. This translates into CASSQDGISGSRNEQFF.

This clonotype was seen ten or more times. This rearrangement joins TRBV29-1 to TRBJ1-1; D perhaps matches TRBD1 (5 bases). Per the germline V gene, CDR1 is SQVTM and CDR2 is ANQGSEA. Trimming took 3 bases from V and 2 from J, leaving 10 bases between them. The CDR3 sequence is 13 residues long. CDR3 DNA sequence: TGCAGCGTTGACGGGGGTGGTAACACTGAAGCTTTCTTT. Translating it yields CSVDGGGNTEAFF.

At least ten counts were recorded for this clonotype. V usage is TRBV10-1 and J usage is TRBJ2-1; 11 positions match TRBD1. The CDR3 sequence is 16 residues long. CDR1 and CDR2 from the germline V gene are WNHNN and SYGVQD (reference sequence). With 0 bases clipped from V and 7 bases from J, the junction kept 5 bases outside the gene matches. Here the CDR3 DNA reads TGCGCCAGCAGTGAGTCCTCCGGGACAGGGGGAAATGAGCAGTTCTTC. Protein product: CASSESSGTGGNEQFF.